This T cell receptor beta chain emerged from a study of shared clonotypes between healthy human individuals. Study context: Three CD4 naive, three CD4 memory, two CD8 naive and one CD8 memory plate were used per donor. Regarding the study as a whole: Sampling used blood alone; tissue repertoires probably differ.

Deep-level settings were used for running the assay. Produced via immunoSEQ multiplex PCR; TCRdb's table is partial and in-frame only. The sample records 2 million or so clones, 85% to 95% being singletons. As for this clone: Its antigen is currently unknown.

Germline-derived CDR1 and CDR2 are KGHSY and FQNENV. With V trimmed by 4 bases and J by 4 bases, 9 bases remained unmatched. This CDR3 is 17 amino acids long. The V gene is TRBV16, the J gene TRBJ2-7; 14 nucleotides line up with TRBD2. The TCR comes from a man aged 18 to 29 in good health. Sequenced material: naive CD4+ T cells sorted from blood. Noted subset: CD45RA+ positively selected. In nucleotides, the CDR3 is TGTGCCAGCAGCCTCGGGACTAGCGGGAGTATTGTTTACGAGCAGTACTTC. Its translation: CASSLGTSGSIVYEQYF.